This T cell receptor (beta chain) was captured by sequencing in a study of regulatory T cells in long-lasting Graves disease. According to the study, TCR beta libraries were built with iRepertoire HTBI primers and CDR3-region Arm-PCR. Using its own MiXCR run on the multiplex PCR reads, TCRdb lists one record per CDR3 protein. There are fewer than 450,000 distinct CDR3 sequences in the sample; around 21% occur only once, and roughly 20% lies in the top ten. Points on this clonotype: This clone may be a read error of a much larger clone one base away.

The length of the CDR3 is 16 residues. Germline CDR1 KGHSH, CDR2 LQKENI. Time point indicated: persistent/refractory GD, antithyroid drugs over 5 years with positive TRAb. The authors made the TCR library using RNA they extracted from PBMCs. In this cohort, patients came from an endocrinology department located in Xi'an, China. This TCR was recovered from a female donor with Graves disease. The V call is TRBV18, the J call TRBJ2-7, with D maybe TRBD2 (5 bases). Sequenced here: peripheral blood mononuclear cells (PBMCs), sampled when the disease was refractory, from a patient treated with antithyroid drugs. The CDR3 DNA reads TGTGCCGGCTCACCACTAGGTTCGGGCTCATCCTACGAGCAGTACTTC. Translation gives CAGSPLGSGSSYEQYF.